This T cell receptor (beta chain) was captured in a study of blood T cell repertoires in COVID-19. CDR3 size: 15 residues. Trimming cost V 4 bases and J 1 base, with 8 bases left between them. CDR1 LNHDA and CDR2 SQIVND come from the germline V gene (reference sequence). The repertoire was sequenced with immunoSEQ multiplex PCR; TCRdb's copy has only in-frame clones and lacks some. The sample carries approximately 240,000 clones, around 86% recorded once. The chain employs TRBV19 and TRBJ2-6; D is ambiguous. The sequencing input was peripheral blood. The origin of this receptor is a woman aged 25 to 39 who had recovered from COVID-19. The CDR3 here is CASSREESGANVLTF. CDR3 DNA sequence: TGTGCCAGTAGTAGAGAGGAGTCTGGGGCCAACGTCCTGACTTTC.